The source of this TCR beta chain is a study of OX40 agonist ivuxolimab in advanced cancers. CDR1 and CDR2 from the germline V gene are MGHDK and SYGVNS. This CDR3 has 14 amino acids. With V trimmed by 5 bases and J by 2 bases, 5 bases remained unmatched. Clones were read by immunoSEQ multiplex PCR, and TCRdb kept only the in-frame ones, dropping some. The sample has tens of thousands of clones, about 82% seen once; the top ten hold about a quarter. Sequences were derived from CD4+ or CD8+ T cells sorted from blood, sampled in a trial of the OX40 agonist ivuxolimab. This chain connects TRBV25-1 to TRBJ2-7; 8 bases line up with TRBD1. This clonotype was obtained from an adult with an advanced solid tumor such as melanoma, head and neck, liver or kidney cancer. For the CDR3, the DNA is TGTGCCAGCAGTCGGACAGGGAATACCTACGAGCAGTACTTC. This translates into CASSRTGNTYEQYF.